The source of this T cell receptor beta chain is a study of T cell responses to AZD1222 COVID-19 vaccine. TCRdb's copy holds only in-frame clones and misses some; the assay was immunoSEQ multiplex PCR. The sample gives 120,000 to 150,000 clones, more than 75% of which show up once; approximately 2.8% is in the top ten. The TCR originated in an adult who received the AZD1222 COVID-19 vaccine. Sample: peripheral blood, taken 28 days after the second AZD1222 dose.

The CDR3 spells CSVEEGLYGYTF. The CDR3 coding sequence is TGCAGCGTTGAGGAGGGACTCTATGGCTACACCTTC. The V and J genes are TRBV29-1 and TRBJ1-2; a weak D match, TRBD1 (5 bases). The germline V gene encodes CDR1 SQVTM and CDR2 ANQGSEA. This CDR3 region has 12 residues. Trimming left V 3 bases short and J 4 bases short, with 9 bases between.